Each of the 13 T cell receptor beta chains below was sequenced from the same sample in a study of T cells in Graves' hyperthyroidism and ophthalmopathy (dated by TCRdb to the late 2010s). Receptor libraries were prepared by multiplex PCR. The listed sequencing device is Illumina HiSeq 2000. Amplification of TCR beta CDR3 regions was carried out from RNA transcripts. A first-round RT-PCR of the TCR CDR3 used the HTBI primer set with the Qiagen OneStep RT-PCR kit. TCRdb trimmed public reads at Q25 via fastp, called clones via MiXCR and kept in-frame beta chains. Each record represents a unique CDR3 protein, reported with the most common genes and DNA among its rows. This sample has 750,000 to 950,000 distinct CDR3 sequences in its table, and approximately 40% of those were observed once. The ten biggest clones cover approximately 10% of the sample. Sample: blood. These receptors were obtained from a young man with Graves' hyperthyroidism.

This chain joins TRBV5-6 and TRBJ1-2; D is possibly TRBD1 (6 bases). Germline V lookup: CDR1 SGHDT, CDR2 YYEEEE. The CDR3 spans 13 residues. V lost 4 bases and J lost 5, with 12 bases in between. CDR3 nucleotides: TGTGCCAGCAGCCCCTATGGACAGTATGGCTACACCTTC. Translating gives CASSPYGQYGYTF.

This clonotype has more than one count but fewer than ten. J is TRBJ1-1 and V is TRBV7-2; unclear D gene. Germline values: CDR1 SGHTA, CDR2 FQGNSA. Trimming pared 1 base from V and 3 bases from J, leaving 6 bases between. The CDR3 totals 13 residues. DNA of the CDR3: TGTGCCAGCAGCTTAGTTCTTTACACTGAAGCTTTCTTT. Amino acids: CASSLVLYTEAFF.

CDR3 sequence (DNA): TGTGCCACGGGAAAGGGCTCGTACGAGCAGTACTTC. It encodes CATGKGSYEQYF. The chain links TRBV10-3 to TRBJ2-7; maybe TRBD2 (5 bases). Trimming pared 10 bases from V and 4 bases from J, leaving 14 bases between. The CDR3 consists of 12 residues. Germline CDR1 reads ENHRY; CDR2 reads SYGVKD.

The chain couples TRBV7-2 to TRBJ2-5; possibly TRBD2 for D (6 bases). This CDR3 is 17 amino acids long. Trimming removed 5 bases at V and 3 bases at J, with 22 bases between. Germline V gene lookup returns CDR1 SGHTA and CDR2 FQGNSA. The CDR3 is CASSRSSGPTGEETQYF. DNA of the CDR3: TGTGCCAGCAGCCGAAGTAGCGGCCCCACCGGGGAAGAGACCCAGTACTTC.

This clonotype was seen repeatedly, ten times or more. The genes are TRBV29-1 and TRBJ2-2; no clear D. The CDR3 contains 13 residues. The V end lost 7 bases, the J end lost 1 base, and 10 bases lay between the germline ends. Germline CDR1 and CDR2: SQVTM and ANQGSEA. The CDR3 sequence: CSADPLNTGELFF. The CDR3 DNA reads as TGCAGCGCCGACCCCTTGAACACCGGGGAGCTGTTTTTT.

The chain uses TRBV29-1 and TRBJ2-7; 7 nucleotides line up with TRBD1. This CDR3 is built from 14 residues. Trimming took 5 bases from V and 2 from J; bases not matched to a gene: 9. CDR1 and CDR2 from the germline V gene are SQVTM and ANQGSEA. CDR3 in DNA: TGCAGCGTTCTCTTCCGGACAGGAGCCTACGAGCAGTACTTC. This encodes CSVLFRTGAYEQYF.

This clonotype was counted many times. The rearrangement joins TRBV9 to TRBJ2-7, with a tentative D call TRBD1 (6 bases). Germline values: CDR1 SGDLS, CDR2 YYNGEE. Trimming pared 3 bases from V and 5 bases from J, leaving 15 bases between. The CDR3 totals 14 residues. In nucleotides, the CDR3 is TGTGCCAGCAGCGGAAGGGACATGGCCCACGAGCAGTACTTC. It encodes CASSGRDMAHEQYF.

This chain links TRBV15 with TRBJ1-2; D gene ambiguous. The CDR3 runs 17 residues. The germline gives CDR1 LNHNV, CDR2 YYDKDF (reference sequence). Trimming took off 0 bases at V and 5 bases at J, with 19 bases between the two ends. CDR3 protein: CATSRDTSLLDGYGYTF. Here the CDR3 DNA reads TGTGCCACCAGCAGAGATACAAGTCTCCTGGACGGATATGGCTACACCTTC.

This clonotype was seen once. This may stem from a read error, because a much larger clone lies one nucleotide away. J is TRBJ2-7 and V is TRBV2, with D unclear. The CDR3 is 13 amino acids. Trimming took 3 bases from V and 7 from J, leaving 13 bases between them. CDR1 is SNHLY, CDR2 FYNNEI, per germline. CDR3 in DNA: TGTGCCAGCAGTGACCCAGCGATAGATGAGCAGTACTTC. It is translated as CASSDPAIDEQYF.

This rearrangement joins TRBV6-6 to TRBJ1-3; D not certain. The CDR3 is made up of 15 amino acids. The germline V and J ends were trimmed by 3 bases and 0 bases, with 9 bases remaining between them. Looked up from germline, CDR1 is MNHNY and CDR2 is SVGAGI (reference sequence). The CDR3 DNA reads TGTGCCAGCAGTTATATAGGCGTCTCTGGAAACACCATATATTTT. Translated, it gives CASSYIGVSGNTIYF.

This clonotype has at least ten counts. This CDR3 reads CSAMDRTYEQYF. The CDR3 nucleotides read TGCAGTGCGATGGACAGGACCTACGAGCAGTACTTC. The J gene is TRBJ2-7, the V gene TRBV20-1; 7 nucleotides match TRBD1. J gave up 2 bases and V 6 bases, and 4 bases lay outside the gene matches. This CDR3 spans 12 amino acids. Germline V gene data show CDR1 as DFQATT and CDR2 as SNEGSKA (reference sequence).

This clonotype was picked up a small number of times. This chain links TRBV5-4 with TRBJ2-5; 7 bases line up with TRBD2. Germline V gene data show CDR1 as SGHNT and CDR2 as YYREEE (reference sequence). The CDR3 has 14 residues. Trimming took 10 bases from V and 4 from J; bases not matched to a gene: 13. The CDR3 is CAYQDASGGETQYF. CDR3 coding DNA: TGTGCCTACCAGGATGCTAGCGGTGGAGAGACCCAGTACTTC.

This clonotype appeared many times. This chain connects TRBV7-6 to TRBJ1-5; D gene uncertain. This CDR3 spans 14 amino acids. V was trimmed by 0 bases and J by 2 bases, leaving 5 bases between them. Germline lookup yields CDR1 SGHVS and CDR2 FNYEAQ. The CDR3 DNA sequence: TGTGCCAGCAGCTTAGCGATAGGCAATCAGCCCCAGCATTTT. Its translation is CASSLAIGNQPQHF.